Detailed here is one T cell receptor (beta chain). Its recognized antigen is unknown. No base-level quality is on record; no much larger clone is a single base apart. The CDR3 numbers 15 residues from cysteine through phenylalanine. Just the 45-base CDR3 DNA is kept, in frame starting at base 1. The junction shows trimming of 6 bases on V and 8 bases on J, and the gene matches do not reach 11 bases of it. As encoded in the germline V gene, CDR1 is SNHLY while CDR2 is FYNNEI. This sample stems from a study of T cell changes during pregnancy in multiple sclerosis (dated 2019 in TCRdb). A note on the overall study: In women with multiple sclerosis, the researchers looked at how the T cell repertoire shifted as pregnancy progressed.

The library was generated by the immunoSEQ multiplex PCR assay. The table comes from immuneACCESS by way of TCRdb, which keeps in-frame sequences with V and J called. Part of the clones is missing from these tables; in studies checked, under half for an unresolved V gene and the rest for unknown reasons. This sample holds 100,000 or so clones; 90% to 95% were observed only once. The ten largest clones represent under 1.5% of the sample. Here the chain combines TRBV2 and TRBJ2-1, with TRBD1 identical over 9 junction bases. This receptor was taken from a female donor with multiple sclerosis, enrolled in a pregnancy study. Material: peripheral blood, obtained in the second trimester of pregnancy. The CDR3 has the sequence CASRTGTGSRDEQFF. The DNA sequence reads TGTGCCAGCAGAACCGGGACAGGGTCTAGAGATGAGCAGTTCTTC.